These 11 T cell receptor beta chains were all obtained from the same sample, sequenced in a study of human T cells and chemical hapten exposure (dated by TCRdb to about 2021). Library preparation was by 5' RACE. The listed sequencing device is Illumina MiSeq. TCRdb trimmed the raw reads at Q25, called clones with MiXCR and kept productive beta chains. For every CDR3 protein sequence, its rows merge into one entry that carries the most common genes and DNA. The sample includes 150,000 or so distinct CDR3 sequences, with 4.1% observed a single time. The ten largest clones add up to more than 1.2% of the sample. Total RNA was extracted from unfractionated whole blood that had been collected in Tempus Blood RNA tubes. Receptor source: a female donor in good health.

This clonotype was picked up many times. The rearrangement joins TRBV7-9 to TRBJ1-5; D unclear. V dropped 3 bases and J dropped 4 bases, with 4 bases sitting between them. The CDR3 covers 12 residues. Germline V gene sequence: CDR1 SEHNR, CDR2 FQNEAQ (reference sequence). The CDR3 here is CASSLVNQPQHF. As DNA, the CDR3 is TGTGCCAGCAGCTTGGTAAATCAGCCCCAGCATTTT.

This clonotype was counted ten times or more. The CDR3 nucleotides are TGCAGTGCTAGAGAGGACTGGTCGGCTAATGAAAAACTGTTTTTT. Protein product: CSAREDWSANEKLFF. The chain recombines TRBV20-1 with TRBJ1-4; no clear D. Germline CDR1 DFQATT, CDR2 SNEGSKA (reference sequence). The length of the CDR3 is 15 residues. The V end was cut by 0 bases, the J end by 3 bases, with 11 bases between.

As to this clonotype: A much larger clone differs by one base, so this may be a read error. DNA for the CDR3: TGTGCCAGCAGCAATAGGCAGGGAGAGACCCAGTACTTC. Encoded protein: CASSNRQGETQYF. V gene TRBV21-1 combines with J gene TRBJ2-5; TRBD1, the D gene given by the table, was not confirmed from the DNA. TRBV21-1 is flagged as a pseudogene. The CDR3 contains 13 residues.

The sample holds many counts of this clonotype. The chain carries TRBV20-1 and TRBJ2-7; D is uncertain. CDR1 is DFQATT, CDR2 SNEGSKA, per germline (reference sequence). This CDR3 is built from 11 residues. Between the trimmed V and J ends, which lost 6 bases and 6 bases, there was a span of 12 bases. Here the CDR3 DNA reads TGCAGTGCAAAGAGCGTCCGCGAGCAGTACTTC. Translation: CSAKSVREQYF.

At least ten counts were recorded for this clonotype. J is TRBJ2-3 and V is TRBV5-1; D gene uncertain. V lost 5 bases and J lost 5, with 9 bases in between. The length of the CDR3 is 12 residues. Germline-derived CDR1 and CDR2 are SGHRS and YFSETQ. In nucleotides, the CDR3 is TGCGCCAGCAGGACCAATGGAGATACGCAGTATTTT. Translated: CASRTNGDTQYF. Complete variable domain (other parts from reference TRBV5-1 and TRBJ2-3): KAGVTQTPRYLIKTRGQQVTLSCSPISGHRSVSWYQQTPGQGLQFLFEYFSETQRNKGNFPGRFSGRQFSNSRSEMNVSTLELGDSALYLCASRTNGDTQYFGPGTRLTVL.

This clonotype has at least ten counts. The chain combines TRBV5-1 with TRBJ1-1; maybe TRBD1 (6 bases). Germline V lookup: CDR1 SGHRS, CDR2 YFSETQ. This CDR3 is built from 15 residues. V was clipped by 3 bases and J by 2 bases, with 14 bases between them. The CDR3 DNA sequence: TGCGCCAGCAGCTCCGGGACAAACCTTAACACTGAAGCTTTCTTT. As protein: CASSSGTNLNTEAFF.

This clonotype has a handful of counts. The chain joins TRBV3-1 to TRBJ2-2; D call uncertain. The germline V and J ends were trimmed by 3 bases and 0 bases, with 5 bases remaining between them. Looked up from germline, CDR1 is LGHDT and CDR2 is YNNKEL (reference sequence). CDR3 length: 14 residues. The CDR3 coding sequence is TGTGCCAGCAGCCAGACAACGAACACCGGGGAGCTGTTTTTT. Residues: CASSQTTNTGELFF.

In its sample, this clonotype was seen many times. The CDR3 loop is CASRDWDINTGELFF. As DNA, the CDR3 is TGTGCCAGCAGAGACTGGGACATAAACACCGGGGAGCTGTTTTTT. The chain carries TRBV6-2 or TRBV6-3 and TRBJ2-2; D may be TRBD1 (6 bases). The CDR3 covers 15 residues. Trimming cost V 6 bases and J 2 bases, with 13 bases left between them. Per the germline V gene, CDR1 is MNHEY and CDR2 is SVGEGT.

As to this clonotype: One junction end does not reproduce the germline sequence, and a read error may be involved. This chain links TRBV6-2 or TRBV6-3 with TRBJ2-3; 8 nucleotides agree with TRBD1. CDR1 and CDR2 (germline): MNHEY, SVGEGT. The CDR3 runs to 13 residues. The CDR3 reads CASSSRFLLRDRF. CDR3 nucleotide sequence: TGTGCCAGCAGTTCCCGTTTCCTGCTTCGGGACAGGTTT.

A few counts support this clonotype. With a much larger clone just one base away, this may be a read error. The J gene is TRBJ2-1, the V gene TRBV10-2; 9 bases map to TRBD2. This CDR3 spans 17 amino acids. J gave up 4 bases and V 6 bases, and 13 bases lay outside the gene matches. Germline lookup yields CDR1 WSHSY and CDR2 SAAADI. This CDR3 is CASSRGGAVGGYNEQFF. CDR3 sequence (DNA): TGCGCCAGCAGCCGCGGGGGGGCCGTGGGTGGGTACAATGAGCAGTTCTTC.

This clonotype was counted between two and nine times. The chain employs TRBV5-1 and TRBJ1-2; D may be TRBD1 (5 bases). This CDR3 comprises 14 residues. Trimming took off 0 bases at V and 8 bases at J, with 14 bases between the two ends. Germline CDR1 and CDR2: SGHRS and YFSETQ. The CDR3: CASSLESGIGGYTF. Written as DNA, the CDR3 is TGCGCCAGCAGCTTGGAGTCAGGGATTGGAGGCTACACCTTC.